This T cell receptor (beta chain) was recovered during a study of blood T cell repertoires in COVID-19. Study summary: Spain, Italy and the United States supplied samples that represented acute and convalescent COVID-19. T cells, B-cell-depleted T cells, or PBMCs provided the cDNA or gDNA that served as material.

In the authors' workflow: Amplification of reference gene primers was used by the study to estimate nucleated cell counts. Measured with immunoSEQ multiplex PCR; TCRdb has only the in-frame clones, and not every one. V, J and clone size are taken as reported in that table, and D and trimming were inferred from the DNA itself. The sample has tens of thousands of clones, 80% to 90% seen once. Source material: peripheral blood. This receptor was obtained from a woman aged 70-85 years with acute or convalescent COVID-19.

CDR3 in DNA: TGTGCCAGCAGCAACCCTCGGACGGCCGGGGATGGCAATCAGCCCCAGCATTTT. Translation gives CASSNPRTAGDGNQPQHF. The V and J genes are TRBV21-1 and TRBJ1-5. TRBV21-1 is tagged as a pseudogene. There are 18 residues in the CDR3.